Listed here are 10 T cell receptor beta chains from one sample, sequenced in a study (dated by TCRdb to the mid-2010s). Receptor amplification or capture employed RT-PCR. Sequenced on an Illumina MiSeq. The raw public reads went through TCRdb reprocessing: fastp at Q25, MiXCR clone calling, in-frame beta chains kept. Each entry merges the rows of one CDR3 protein and shows their most common DNA and genes. For this sample there are more than 600,000 distinct CDR3 sequences; 14% appear just once. Of the sample, 3.6% is held by the ten largest clones. The sequencing input was memory CD4+ T cells from blood. These receptors all stem from a female donor in good health, serving as a healthy control.

This clonotype was detected many times. V gene TRBV9 combines with J gene TRBJ2-7; D is unclear. This CDR3 spans 14 amino acids. Germline loops: CDR1 SGDLS, CDR2 YYNGEE. With 2 bases removed from V and 6 bases from J, the gap between germline ends came to 15 bases. The DNA of the CDR3 is TGTGCCAGCAGCGTTCGACAACTCGAAGCCGAGCAGTACTTC. Translated, it gives CASSVRQLEAEQYF.

This clonotype was seen at least ten times. The CDR3 sequence: CSVLPGSGDTIYF. For the CDR3, the DNA is TGCAGCGTTCTACCAGGGAGCGGGGACACCATATATTTT. J is TRBJ1-3 and V is TRBV29-1, with D perhaps TRBD1 (5 bases). V was pared by 5 bases and J by 8 bases, with 16 bases between. The CDR3 loop spans 13 amino acids. Per germline, CDR1 SQVTM and CDR2 ANQGSEA.

CDR3 sequence (DNA): TGTGCCAGCAGGCCTTCCAGCGGGCCCTACAATGAGCAGTTCTTC. Protein: CASRPSSGPYNEQFF. The V gene is TRBV12-3 or TRBV12-4, the J gene TRBJ2-1; possibly TRBD2 for D (6 bases). The CDR3 has 15 residues. V was trimmed by 6 bases and J by 2 bases, leaving 14 bases between them.

CDR3 in amino acids: CASTATGTEAFF. CDR3 bases: TGTGCCAGCACCGCGACAGGGACTGAAGCTTTCTTT. The V and J genes are TRBV3-1 and TRBJ1-1; 7 nucleotides line up with TRBD1. Germline values: CDR1 LGHDT, CDR2 YNNKEL (reference sequence). With V trimmed by 7 bases and J by 5 bases, 4 bases remained unmatched. This CDR3 is built from 12 residues. The full variable domain, completed using reference TRBV3-1 and TRBJ1-1, is DTAVSQTPKYLVTQMGNDKSIKCEQNLGHDTMYWYKQDSKKFLKIMFSYNNKELIINETVPNRFSPKSPDKAHLNLHINSLELGDSAVYFCASTATGTEAFFGQGTRLTVV.

Ten or more counts support this clonotype. The chain has TRBV6-6 and TRBJ1-5; D is unresolved. The CDR3 extends over 13 amino acids. Germline V gene lookup returns CDR1 MNHNY and CDR2 SVGAGI (reference sequence). V shed 5 bases and J shed 6 bases, with 11 bases lying between them. The CDR3: CASSTVGGQPQHF. The CDR3 coding sequence is TGTGCCAGCAGTACCGTCGGCGGTCAGCCCCAGCATTTT.

Notes on this clonotype: A junction end diverges from the germline sequence, so it may reflect a read error. The chain's CDR3 is CASSLFNTEDFF. The CDR3 bases are TGTGCCAGCAGCTTATTTAACACTGAAGATTTCTTT. The chain links TRBV7-2 to TRBJ1-1, with D unresolved. The V gene's germline CDR1 is SGHTA and CDR2 FQGNSA. This CDR3 has 12 residues.

The rearrangement joins TRBV20-1 to TRBJ1-2; 11 bases map to TRBD1. The junction had 2 bases not matched to a gene; V was cut back by 0 bases and J by 2 bases. Germline CDR1 reads DFQATT; CDR2 reads SNEGSKA (reference sequence). This CDR3 contains 15 residues. The DNA of the CDR3 is TGCAGTGCTAGAGATAGGACAGGGGGCAACTATGGCTACACCTTC. Protein product: CSARDRTGGNYGYTF.

The chain couples TRBV5-1 to TRBJ1-2; 11 nucleotides line up with TRBD1. CDR1 is SGHRS, CDR2 YFSETQ, per germline. CDR3 length: 15 amino acids. The trim removed 0 bases at V and 7 bases at J, leaving 5 bases unmatched. The CDR3: CASSLGTGGFSGYTF. CDR3 sequence (DNA): TGCGCCAGCAGCTTGGGGACAGGGGGCTTTTCTGGCTACACCTTC.

This rearrangement joins TRBV6-2 or TRBV6-3 to TRBJ2-7, with 10 nucleotides matching TRBD2. The CDR3 has 15 residues. Germline V gives CDR1 MNHEY, CDR2 SVGEGT. V shed 1 base, J shed 6 bases, and the junction held 6 bases outside the gene matches. Here the CDR3 reads CASSYWASGSFEQYF. CDR3 nucleotide sequence: TGTGCCAGCAGTTACTGGGCTAGCGGGAGTTTCGAGCAGTACTTC.

This clonotype has a handful of counts. This rearrangement joins TRBV9 to TRBJ2-1, with a tentative D call TRBD2 (6 bases). Between the trimmed V and J ends, which lost 0 bases and 2 bases, there was a span of 12 bases. The CDR3 has 16 residues. Germline CDR1 SGDLS, CDR2 YYNGEE. The CDR3 region has the DNA TGTGCCAGCAGCGTAGAGACTAGACTGACCTACAATGAGCAGTTCTTC. Protein: CASSVETRLTYNEQFF.